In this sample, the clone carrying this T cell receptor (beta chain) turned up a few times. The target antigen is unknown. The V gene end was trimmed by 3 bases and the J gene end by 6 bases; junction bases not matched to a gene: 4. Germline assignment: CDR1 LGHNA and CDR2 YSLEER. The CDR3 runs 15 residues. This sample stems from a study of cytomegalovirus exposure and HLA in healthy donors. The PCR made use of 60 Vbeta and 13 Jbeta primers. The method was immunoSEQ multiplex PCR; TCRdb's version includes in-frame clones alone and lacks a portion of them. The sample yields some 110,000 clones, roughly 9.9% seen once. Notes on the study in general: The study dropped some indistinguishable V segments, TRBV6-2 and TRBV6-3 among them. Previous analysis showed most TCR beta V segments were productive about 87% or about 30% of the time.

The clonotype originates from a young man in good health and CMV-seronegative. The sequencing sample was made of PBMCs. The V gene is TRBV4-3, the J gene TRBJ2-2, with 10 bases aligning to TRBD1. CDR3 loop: CASSHPGQGPGELFF. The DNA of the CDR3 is TGCGCCAGCAGCCATCCGGGACAGGGGCCCGGGGAGCTGTTTTTT.